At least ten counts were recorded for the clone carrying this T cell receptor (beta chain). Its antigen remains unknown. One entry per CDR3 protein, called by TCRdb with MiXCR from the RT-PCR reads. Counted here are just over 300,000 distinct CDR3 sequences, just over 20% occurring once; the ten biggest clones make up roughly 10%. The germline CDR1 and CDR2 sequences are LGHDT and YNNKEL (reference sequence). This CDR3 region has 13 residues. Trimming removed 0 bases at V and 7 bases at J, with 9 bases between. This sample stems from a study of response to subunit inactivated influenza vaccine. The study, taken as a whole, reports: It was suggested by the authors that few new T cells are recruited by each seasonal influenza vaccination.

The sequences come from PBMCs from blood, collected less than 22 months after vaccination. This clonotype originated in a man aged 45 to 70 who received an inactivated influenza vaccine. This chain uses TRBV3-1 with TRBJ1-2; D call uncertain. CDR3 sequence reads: CASSQDSASGYTF. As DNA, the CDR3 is TGTGCCAGCAGCCAAGATAGTGCAAGTGGCTACACCTTC.